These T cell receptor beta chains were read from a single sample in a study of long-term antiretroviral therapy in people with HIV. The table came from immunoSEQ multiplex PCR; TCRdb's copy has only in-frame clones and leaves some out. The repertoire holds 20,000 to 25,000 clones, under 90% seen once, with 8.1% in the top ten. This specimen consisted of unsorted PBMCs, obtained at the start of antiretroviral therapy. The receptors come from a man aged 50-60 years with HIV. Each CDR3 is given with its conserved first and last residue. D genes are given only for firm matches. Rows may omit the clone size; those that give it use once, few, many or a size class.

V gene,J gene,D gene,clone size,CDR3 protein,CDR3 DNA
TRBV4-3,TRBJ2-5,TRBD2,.,CASSQEPGGGETQYF,TGCGCCAGCAGCCAAGAACCGGGAGGAGGGGAGACCCAGTACTTC
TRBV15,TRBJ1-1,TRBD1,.,CATSRGQGNTEAFF,TGTGCCACCAGCAGAGGACAGGGGAACACTGAAGCTTTCTTT
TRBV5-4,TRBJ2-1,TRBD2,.,CASSRGGSSYNEQFF,TGTGCCAGCAGCCGCGGGGGGAGCTCCTACAATGAGCAGTTCTTC
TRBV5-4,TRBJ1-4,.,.,CASSLEATNEKLFF,TGTGCCAGCAGCTTGGAGGCGACTAATGAAAAACTGTTTTTT
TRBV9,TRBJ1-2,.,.,CASSVVGLSGYTF,TGTGCCAGCAGCGTAGTAGGGCTAAGTGGCTACACCTTC
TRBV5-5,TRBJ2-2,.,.,CASSLTSSLTGELFF,TGTGCCAGCAGCTTGACATCATCTTTGACCGGGGAGCTGTTTTTT
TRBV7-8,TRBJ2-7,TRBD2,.,CASSLGGGRGHEQYF,TGTGCCAGCAGCCTAGGCGGGGGGCGCGGGCACGAGCAGTACTTC
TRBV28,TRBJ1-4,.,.,CASSSTAHNEKLFF,TGTGCCAGCAGTTCCACAGCACACAATGAAAAACTGTTTTTT
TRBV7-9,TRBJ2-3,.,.,CASSSDSDTQYF,TGTGCCAGCAGCTCAGACTCAGATACGCAGTATTTT
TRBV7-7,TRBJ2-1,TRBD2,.,CASSLTTSGKGNEQFF,TGTGCTAGCAGCCTCACGACTAGCGGGAAAGGGAATGAGCAGTTCTTC
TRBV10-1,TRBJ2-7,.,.,CASSQGHEQYF,TGCGCCAGCAGCCAGGGCCACGAGCAGTACTTC
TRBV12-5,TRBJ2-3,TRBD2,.,CASVPSRLAVPPYTDTQYF,TGTGCTAGTGTCCCCTCCCGACTAGCGGTTCCTCCCTACACAGATACGCAGTATTTT
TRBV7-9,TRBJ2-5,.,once,CASSPGARQRQETQYF,TGTGCCAGCAGCCCCGGGGCCAGACAGCGGCAAGAGACCCAGTACTTC
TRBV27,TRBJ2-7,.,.,CASSLMGAATYEQYF,TGTGCCAGCAGTTTGATGGGTGCTGCAACCTACGAGCAGTACTTC
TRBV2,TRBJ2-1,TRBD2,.,CASTPTSGYNEQFF,TGTGCCAGCACCCCGACTAGCGGGTACAATGAGCAGTTCTTC
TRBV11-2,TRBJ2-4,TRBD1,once,CASSPRTGNIAKNIQYF,TGTGCCAGCAGCCCCCGGACAGGGAACATAGCCAAAAACATTCAGTACTTC
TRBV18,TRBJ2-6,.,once,CASSPGGSGANVLTF,TGTGCCAGCTCACCGGGTGGGTCTGGGGCCAACGTCCTGACTTTC
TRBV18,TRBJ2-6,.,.,CASSRGDSGANVLTF,TGTGCCAGCTCCAGAGGGGATTCTGGGGCCAACGTCCTGACTTTC
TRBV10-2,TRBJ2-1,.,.,CASSEWGSGTDEQFF,TGCGCCAGCAGTGAGTGGGGTAGCGGCACTGATGAGCAGTTCTTC
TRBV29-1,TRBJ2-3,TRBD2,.,CSVGRALAEVTDTQYF,TGCAGCGTTGGACGAGCTCTAGCGGAGGTCACAGATACGCAGTATTTT
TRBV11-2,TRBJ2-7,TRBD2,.,CASSRPGLAGSSSYEQYF,TGTGCCAGCAGCCGACCGGGACTAGCGGGATCAAGCTCCTACGAGCAGTACTTC
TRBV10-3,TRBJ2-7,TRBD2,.,CAISVGREGREQYF,TGTGCCATCAGTGTAGGACGGGAGGGCCGAGAGCAGTACTTC
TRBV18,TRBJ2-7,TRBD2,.,CASSPGLADTYEQYF,TGTGCCAGCTCACCGGGACTAGCGGATACCTACGAGCAGTACTTC
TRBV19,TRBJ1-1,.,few,CASSVSREVNTEAFF,TGTGCCAGTAGTGTCAGCAGGGAGGTGAACACTGAAGCTTTCTTT
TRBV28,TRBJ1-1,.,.,CASSRRWRANTEAFF,TGTGCCAGCAGCCGTCGTTGGAGGGCGAACACTGAAGCTTTCTTT
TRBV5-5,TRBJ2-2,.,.,CASSLDSGLGNTGELFF,TGTGCCAGCAGCTTGGACTCGGGATTAGGGAACACCGGGGAGCTGTTTTTT
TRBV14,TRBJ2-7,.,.,CASSRSLRWRENYEQYF,TGTGCCAGCAGCAGATCCTTGAGGTGGCGAGAAAACTACGAGCAGTACTTC
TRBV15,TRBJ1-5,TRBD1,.,CATSRDRGQGQPQHF,TGTGCCACCAGCAGAGACAGGGGGCAGGGTCAGCCCCAGCATTTT
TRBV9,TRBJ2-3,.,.,CASSVSLSLITDTQYF,TGTGCCAGCAGCGTCTCATTGAGCCTAATCACAGATACGCAGTATTTT
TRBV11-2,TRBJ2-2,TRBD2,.,CASSPGTSGRLAGELFF,TGTGCCAGCAGCCCGGGGACTAGCGGGAGACTGGCCGGGGAGCTGTTTTTT
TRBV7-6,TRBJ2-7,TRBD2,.,CASSLKAAPGGEQYF,TGTGCCAGCAGCTTAAAAGCAGCCCCGGGGGGCGAGCAGTACTTC
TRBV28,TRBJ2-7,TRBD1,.,CASSWDRESYEQYF,TGTGCCAGCAGTTGGGACAGGGAGTCCTACGAGCAGTACTTC
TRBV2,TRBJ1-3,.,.,CAGKEAGNTIYF,TGTGCCGGGAAAGAAGCTGGAAACACCATATATTTT
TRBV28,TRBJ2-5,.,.,CASSSLQGWGTQYF,TGTGCCAGCAGTTCGCTACAGGGATGGGGGACCCAGTACTTC
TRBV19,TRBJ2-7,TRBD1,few,CARRQGPKVEQYF,TGTGCCAGAAGACAGGGCCCCAAAGTGGAGCAGTACTTC
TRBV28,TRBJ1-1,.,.,CASSWSNTEAFF,TGTGCCAGCAGTTGGAGTAACACTGAAGCTTTCTTT
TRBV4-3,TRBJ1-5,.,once,CASSQESNQPQHF,TGCGCCAGCAGCCAAGAGTCCAATCAGCCCCAGCATTTT
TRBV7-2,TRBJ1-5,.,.,CASSPVGGLNQPQHF,TGTGCCAGCAGCCCGGTGGGAGGCCTCAATCAGCCCCAGCATTTT
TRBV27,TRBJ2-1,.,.,CASSWTASNEQFF,TGTGCCAGCAGTTGGACAGCGAGCAATGAGCAGTTCTTC
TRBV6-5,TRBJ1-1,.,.,CASSSMTGNTEAFF,TGTGCCAGCAGTTCCATGACAGGGAACACTGAAGCTTTCTTT
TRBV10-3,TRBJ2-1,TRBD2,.,CAIKLGTSGGTLREFF,TGTGCCATCAAACTCGGGACTAGCGGGGGCACCCTGCGGGAGTTCTTC
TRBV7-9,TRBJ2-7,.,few,CASSSQGGPQYF,TGTGCCAGCAGCTCCCAGGGGGGGCCGCAGTACTTC
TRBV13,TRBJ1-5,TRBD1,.,CASSRQGNQPQHF,TGTGCCAGCAGCCGACAGGGAAATCAGCCCCAGCATTTT
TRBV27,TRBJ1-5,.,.,CASSLLRGQPQHF,TGTGCCAGCAGTTTATTGAGGGGCCAGCCCCAGCATTTT
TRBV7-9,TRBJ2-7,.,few,CASSLAGTKRRYEQYF,TGTGCCAGCAGCTTAGCTGGGACAAAGCGTCGGTACGAGCAGTACTTC
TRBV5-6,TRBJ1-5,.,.,CASSLWGYSNQPQHF,TGTGCCAGCAGCTTGTGGGGCTATAGCAATCAGCCCCAGCATTTT
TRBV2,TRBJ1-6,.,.,CASSLASSYNSPLHF,TGTGCCAGCAGTCTGGCGAGCTCCTATAATTCACCCCTCCACTTT
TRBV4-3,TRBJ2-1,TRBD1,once,CASSQEISTGFNEQFF,TGCGCCAGCAGCCAAGAAATTTCGACAGGGTTCAATGAGCAGTTCTTC
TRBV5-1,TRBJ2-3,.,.,CASSLERTADTQYF,TGCGCCAGCAGCTTGGAAAGGACCGCAGATACGCAGTATTTT
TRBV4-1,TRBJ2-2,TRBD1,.,CASSHPRDRNTGELFF,TGCGCCAGCAGCCACCCCCGGGACAGGAACACCGGGGAGCTGTTTTTT